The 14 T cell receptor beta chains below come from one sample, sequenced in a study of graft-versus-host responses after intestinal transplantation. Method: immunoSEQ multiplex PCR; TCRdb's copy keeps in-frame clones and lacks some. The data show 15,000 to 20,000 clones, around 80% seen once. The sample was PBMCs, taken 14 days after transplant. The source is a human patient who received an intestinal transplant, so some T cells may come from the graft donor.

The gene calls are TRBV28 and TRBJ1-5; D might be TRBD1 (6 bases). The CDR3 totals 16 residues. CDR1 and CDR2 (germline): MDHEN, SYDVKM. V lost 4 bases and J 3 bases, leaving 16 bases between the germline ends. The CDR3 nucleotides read TGTGCCAGCAGTTCAGGGGTAGGGTTTTCCAATCAGCCCCAGCATTTT. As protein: CASSSGVGFSNQPQHF.

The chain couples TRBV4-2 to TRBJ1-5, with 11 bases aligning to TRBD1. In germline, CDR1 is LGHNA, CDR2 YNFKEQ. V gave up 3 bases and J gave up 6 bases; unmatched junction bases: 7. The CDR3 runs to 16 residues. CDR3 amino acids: CASSQPFGTGGQPQHF. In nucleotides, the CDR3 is TGTGCCAGCAGCCAGCCCTTTGGGACAGGGGGTCAGCCCCAGCATTTT.

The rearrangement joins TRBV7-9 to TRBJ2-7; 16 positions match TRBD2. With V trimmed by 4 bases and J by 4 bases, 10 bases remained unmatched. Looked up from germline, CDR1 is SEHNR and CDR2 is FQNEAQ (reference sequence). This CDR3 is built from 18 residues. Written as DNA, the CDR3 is TGTGCCAGCAGCTCGCCGGGACTAGCGGGAGGGCCGACATACGAGCAGTACTTC. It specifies CASSSPGLAGGPTYEQYF.

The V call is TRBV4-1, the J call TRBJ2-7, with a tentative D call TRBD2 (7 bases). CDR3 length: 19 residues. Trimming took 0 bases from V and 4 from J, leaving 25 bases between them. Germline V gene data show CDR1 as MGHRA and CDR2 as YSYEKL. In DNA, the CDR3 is TGCGCCAGCAGCCAAGAAAAGCGGGACATCAGCACAAATTCTTACGAGCAGTACTTC. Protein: CASSQEKRDISTNSYEQYF.

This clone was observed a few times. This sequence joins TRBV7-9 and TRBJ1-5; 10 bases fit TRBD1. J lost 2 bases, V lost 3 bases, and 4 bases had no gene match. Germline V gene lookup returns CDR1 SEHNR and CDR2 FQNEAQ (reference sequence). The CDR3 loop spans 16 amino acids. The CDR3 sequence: CASSLGGQGGNQPQHF. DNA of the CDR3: TGTGCCAGCAGCTTGGGAGGACAGGGGGGCAATCAGCCCCAGCATTTT.

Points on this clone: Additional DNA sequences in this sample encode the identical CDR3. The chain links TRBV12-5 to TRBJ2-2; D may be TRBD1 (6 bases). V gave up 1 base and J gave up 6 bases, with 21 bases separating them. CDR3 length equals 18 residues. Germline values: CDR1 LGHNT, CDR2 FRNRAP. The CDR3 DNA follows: TGTGCTAGTGGTTTGGAGGCAAAGGACAGACAAATCCCCGGGGAGCTGTTTTTT. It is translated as CASGLEAKDRQIPGELFF.

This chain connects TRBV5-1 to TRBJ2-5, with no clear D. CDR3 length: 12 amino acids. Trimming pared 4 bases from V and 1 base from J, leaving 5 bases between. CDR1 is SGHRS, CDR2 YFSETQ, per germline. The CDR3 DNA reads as TGCGCCAGCAGCCGGGCCCAAGAGACCCAGTACTTC. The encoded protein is CASSRAQETQYF.

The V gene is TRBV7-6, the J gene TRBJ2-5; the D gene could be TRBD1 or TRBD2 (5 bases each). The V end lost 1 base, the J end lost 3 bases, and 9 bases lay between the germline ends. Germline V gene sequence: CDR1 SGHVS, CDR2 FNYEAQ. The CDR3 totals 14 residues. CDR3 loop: CASSLELGEETQYF. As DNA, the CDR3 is TGTGCCAGCAGCTTAGAACTAGGGGAAGAGACCCAGTACTTC.

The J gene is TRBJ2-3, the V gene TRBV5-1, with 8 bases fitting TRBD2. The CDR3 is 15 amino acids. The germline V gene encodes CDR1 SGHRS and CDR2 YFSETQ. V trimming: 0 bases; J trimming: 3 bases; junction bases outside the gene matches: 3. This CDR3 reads CASSLVASGTDTQYF. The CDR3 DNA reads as TGCGCCAGCAGCTTGGTGGCTAGCGGGACAGATACGCAGTATTTT.

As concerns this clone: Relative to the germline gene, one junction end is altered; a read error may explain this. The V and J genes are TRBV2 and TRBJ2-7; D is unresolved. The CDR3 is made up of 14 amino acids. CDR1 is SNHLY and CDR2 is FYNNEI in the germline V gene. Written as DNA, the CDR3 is TGTGCCGGCAGTGAATCGCAGGCCGGTGACGAGCAGTACTTC. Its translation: CAGSESQAGDEQYF.

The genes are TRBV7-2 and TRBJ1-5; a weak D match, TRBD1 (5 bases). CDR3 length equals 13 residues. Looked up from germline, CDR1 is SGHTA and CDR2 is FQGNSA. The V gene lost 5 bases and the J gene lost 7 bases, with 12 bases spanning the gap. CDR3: CASSQDRGQPQHF. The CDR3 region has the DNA TGTGCCAGCAGCCAAGACCGGGGGCAGCCCCAGCATTTT.

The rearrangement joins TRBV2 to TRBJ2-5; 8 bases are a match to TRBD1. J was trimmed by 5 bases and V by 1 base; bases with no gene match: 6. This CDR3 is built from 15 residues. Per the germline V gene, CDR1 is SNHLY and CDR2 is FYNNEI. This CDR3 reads CASSEEGRQGETQYF. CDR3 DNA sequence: TGTGCCAGCAGTGAAGAAGGGCGACAGGGGGAGACCCAGTACTTC.

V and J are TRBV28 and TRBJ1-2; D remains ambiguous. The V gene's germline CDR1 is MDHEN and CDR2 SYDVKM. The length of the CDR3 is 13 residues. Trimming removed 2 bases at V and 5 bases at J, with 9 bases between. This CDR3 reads CASSLPGGYGYTF. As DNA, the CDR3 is TGTGCCAGCAGTTTACCGGGTGGATATGGCTACACCTTC.

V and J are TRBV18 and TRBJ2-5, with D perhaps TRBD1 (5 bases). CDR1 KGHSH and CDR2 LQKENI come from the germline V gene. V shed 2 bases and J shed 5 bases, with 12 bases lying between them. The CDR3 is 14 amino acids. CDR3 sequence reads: CASSPTQGWETQYF. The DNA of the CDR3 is TGTGCCAGCTCACCAACCCAGGGCTGGGAGACCCAGTACTTC. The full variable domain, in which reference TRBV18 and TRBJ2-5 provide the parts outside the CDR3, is NAGVMQNPRHLVRRRGQEARLRCSPMKGHSHVYWYRQLPEEGLKFMVYLQKENIIDESGMPKERFSAEFPKEGPSILRIQQVVRGDSAAYFCASSPTQGWETQYFGPGTRLLVL.